This entry is about one TCR beta chain. In its sample, this clonotype was seen many times. The clone's antigen remains unknown. Per-base qualities were not stored, and no clone one base away is much larger. This record comes from a study of T cells after yellow fever vaccination (dated by TCRdb to between 2017 and 2020). Regarding the complete study: The SMART-Seq v4 Ultra Low Input RNA kit was used to prepare libraries from fractions with low cell numbers. To follow T-cell clones before and after both primary and booster YFV17D yellow fever vaccination, bulk TCR alpha and beta repertoires underwent longitudinal sequencing. The cohort comprised two healthy male donors, one aged 18 to 30 and one aged 30 to 40 years. Blood samples were taken at several timepoints before and after primary and secondary immunization, and bulk PBMC replicates and cell subsets were isolated. On the study overall, not on this receptor specifically: Most clones expanded after primary vaccination were re-detected after the booster (around 96% of CD4 and about 88% of CD8), suggesting broad memory maintenance. Because abundant contaminating clonotypes from the bulk population could be contained in FACS-sorted repertoires, computational filtering was required. Compared with the primary T-cell response, the secondary T-cell response was weaker but faster, peaking on day 5 rather than day 15. A small fraction of clonotypes appeared in both the CD4 and CD8 compartments, likely as a result of convergent recombination. Because the study included only two donors, the extent to which the findings can be generalized is limited.

The instrument given in TCRdb is Illumina NovaSeq 6000. TCR cDNA was synthesized by 5'RACE template switching, through which a universal primer site and unique molecular identifiers were introduced. cDNA synthesis was primed from both the TCR alpha and TCR beta constant segments. Libraries were amplified in two PCR steps, with sample barcodes and sequencing adapters added in the second step. Sequencing of the libraries was done on either Illumina HiSeq 2500 (2x100 bp) or NovaSeq (2x150 bp). As for how the authors treated the data: MIGEC was used to demultiplex reads and collapse the reads into UMI consensus sequences, and MiXCR was used for V(D)J alignment. Vaccine-responding clonotypes were identified with edgeR using replicate PBMC samples, with FDR below 0.01 and a log2 fold change above 5 up to day 15 being required. Each bulk clonotype received a CD4 or CD8 identity based on whether the sequenced CD4 or CD8 repertoire contained that clonotype at higher abundance. The public reads were run again by TCRdb, first through fastp at Q25 and then through MiXCR, and only productive beta chains were kept. Under each unique CDR3 protein, matching rows form one entry showing the most common genes and DNA. The V and J calls come from TCRdb's annotation, not from the publication. In all, the sample holds some 150,000 distinct CDR3 sequences, and about a tenth of those were seen once. The ten largest clonotypes hold around 35% of the sample.

The treatment or condition label here, explained by the study, means: live attenuated yellow fever vaccine strain. A standard Ficoll-Paque protocol was used to isolate PBMCs from peripheral blood. Dynabeads CD4 and CD8 positive selection kits were used to isolate CD4 and CD8 T-cell fractions. TriZol was used to extract RNA from bulk PBMCs, CD4 and CD8 fractions, and dextramer-positive and dextramer-negative fractions. Between the V and J ends, shortened by 2 bases and 5 bases respectively, the junction contains 20 bases. The germline V gene gives CDR1 as SGHVS and CDR2 as FQNEAQ. Taken from cysteine to phenylalanine, the CDR3 has 17 residues. Only the CDR3 DNA is retained, 51 bases long and in frame from the first base.

The sequenced sample was CD8+ T cells sorted from PBMCs, obtained 45 days after the yellow fever booster vaccination. The rearranged segments are TRBV7-8 and TRBJ2-3; a tentative D match to TRBD1 spans 6 bases. The clonotype originates from a man younger than 35 who received the YFV17D yellow fever vaccine. The DNA sequence reads TGTGCCAGCAGCTTAAAGGTTCTCGAGGGGGTGGAAGATACGCAGTATTTT. Its coded protein is CASSLKVLEGVEDTQYF.